This entry features one T cell receptor beta chain sequence. TCRdb ran MiXCR on the 5' RACE reads and lists one entry per CDR3 protein. The sample yields a few hundred thousand distinct CDR3 sequences, 28% seen once. The entry originates in a study of identical twins' blood T cells. Sequencing used PBMCs. This sequence was found in a woman between 18 and 50 years old in good health.

Written as DNA, the CDR3 is TGTGCCAGCGGTGACAGGGTCGCAGCTTTCTTT. The encoded protein is CASGDRVAAFF. V gene TRBV6-2 or TRBV6-3 combines with J gene TRBJ1-1; 7 nucleotides agree with TRBD1. This CDR3 comprises 11 residues. The junction had 7 bases not matched to a gene; V was cut back by 8 bases and J by 10 bases. CDR1 is MNHEY and CDR2 is SVGEGT in the germline V gene.